This entry is about one TCR beta chain. This clonotype was counted a few times. Its antigen remains unidentified. No much larger clonotype is one base removed from it; base qualities were not supplied. The sample belongs to a study of massively parallel sequencing of T cell beta chains (dated by TCRdb to the late 2000s). A note on the overall study: Using 5'-RACE, Illumina short-read sequencing and a dedicated short-read assembly strategy, the study profiled the diversity of human TCR beta CDR3 in peripheral blood. On the study overall, not on this receptor specifically: Preferential PCR amplification of some TRBV and TRBJ sequences may have skewed the reported gene usage frequencies. Only about 23,000 (around 70%) of the clonotypes could be assigned a unique TRBV gene. Since the RNA was pooled from many donors, the results show population-average clonotype abundance and not the repertoire of any individual. CDR3 beta length ranged from 21 to 81 nucleotides, peaking at 45 nucleotides. A single sequence read was the only support for most clonotypes (21,973 of 33,664), which could in principle inflate the apparent diversity. Usage of TRBV genes spanned from 0.0085% to 0.01% for TRBV17 up to 24.6% for TRBV20-1, while TRBJ usage spanned from around 1.5% for TRBJ2-6 up to roughly 15% for TRBJ2-1. In subsampling, clonotype counts increased linearly with read number, which indicated that sequencing depth was far from saturation. Among 35,000 or so distinct clonotypes, 65.3% of clonotypes but only around 20% of assemblies were accounted for by single-copy clonotypes.

All donors in the pool were aged 18 to 40 years, and the pool included 300 to 400 males and some 180 females. Peripheral leukocyte polyA+ RNA was isolated from about 150 liters of pooled peripheral blood. A commercial mRNA preparation from normal human peripheral blood leukocytes pooled from about 550 individuals was used as the starting material. Sequenced on an Illumina Genome Analyzer II. After two rounds of nested PCR using TRBC1/TRBC2-specific primers, a RACE product of roughly 520 bp was obtained and then gel-purified. To give RACE a 5' anchor, first-strand cDNA synthesis used a TRBC-specific primer together with a template-switching oligonucleotide. Because the RACE amplicon was too long for direct short-read sequencing, the RACE amplicon was concatemerized by ligation and sheared by sonication. PAGE was used to isolate a size fraction of 100 to 300 bp, and that fraction then underwent shotgun sequencing on the Illumina platform. Sequencing on an Illumina GAII produced 18.8 million 36-nt reads and 21.7 million 50-nt single-end reads in separate runs. In the paper's pipeline: The pooled 40,582,229 reads were assembled with iSSAKE using parameters -m 15, -o 2 and -r 0.7. Reads that aligned to the ends of Ensembl TRBV gene predictions and carried unmatched junctional bases were used to seed de novo CDR3 beta assemblies. Clonotype abundance was estimated from the number of matching assembled contigs rather than from raw read depth. Of the assembled clonotypes, some 2,100 (roughly 5.9%) were found to have in-frame stop codons and were removed, so that approximately 35,000 productive clonotypes were retained. Of the approximately 290 unique TCR sequences obtained by Sanger sequencing of cloned RACE products, approximately 69% were also present in the Illumina assembly. TCRdb passed the public sequencing reads through fastp at Q25 and MiXCR, retaining productive beta sequences. For every CDR3 protein sequence, its rows merge into one entry that carries the most common genes and DNA. For this entry, the V and J calls and clone size follow TCRdb and not the study's own pipeline. Within this sample are about 4,400 distinct CDR3 sequences, with 38% of them counted one time only. Of the sample, approximately 2.7% is held by the ten largest clones.

V gives up 0 bases and J gives up 10 bases, and the segment between their germline ends measures 10 bases. CDR1 and CDR2 are read off the germline V gene as ENHRY and SYGVKD. The CDR3 measures 13 amino acids from cysteine to phenylalanine. Kept here is only the CDR3 DNA, which spans 39 bases and is read in frame from base 1. The material sequenced was commercial RNA from peripheral blood pooled from many donors. This sequence originates from a pool of human donors in good health; the sample was commercial RNA pooled from many donors. Rearrangement joined TRBV10-3 to TRBJ2-1; TRBD2 is a possible D gene, resting on 6 matching bases. DNA sequence: TGTGCCATCAGTGAGTCCGAGGAGGGGGAGCAGTTCTTC. Translated, this gives CAISESEEGEQFF.